This T cell receptor (beta chain) was sequenced in a study of OX40 agonist ivuxolimab in advanced cancers. Whole-study findings and limits: CD4+ and CD8+ blood T cells expanded clonally by week 6 at 0.1 to 3.0 mg/kg.

With regard to this clone: Its antigen remains unknown.

Measured with immunoSEQ multiplex PCR; TCRdb has only the in-frame clones, and not every one. Altogether about 120,000 clones are present, 93% being singletons, with the ten largest covering more than 0.15%. The CDR3 is made up of 15 amino acids. V lost 1 base, J lost 4 bases, and 5 bases stayed unmatched. Germline V lookup: CDR1 SEHNR, CDR2 FQNEAQ (reference sequence). This rearrangement joins TRBV7-9 to TRBJ2-5; 8 bases fit TRBD1. Sequencing used CD4+ or CD8+ T cells sorted from blood, obtained in a trial of the OX40 agonist ivuxolimab. This receptor was taken from an adult with an advanced solid tumor such as melanoma, head and neck, liver or kidney cancer. Here the CDR3 DNA reads TGTGCCAGCAGCTTAGTTGGCCAGGGGGCAGAGACCCAGTACTTC. Translated, it gives CASSLVGQGAETQYF.